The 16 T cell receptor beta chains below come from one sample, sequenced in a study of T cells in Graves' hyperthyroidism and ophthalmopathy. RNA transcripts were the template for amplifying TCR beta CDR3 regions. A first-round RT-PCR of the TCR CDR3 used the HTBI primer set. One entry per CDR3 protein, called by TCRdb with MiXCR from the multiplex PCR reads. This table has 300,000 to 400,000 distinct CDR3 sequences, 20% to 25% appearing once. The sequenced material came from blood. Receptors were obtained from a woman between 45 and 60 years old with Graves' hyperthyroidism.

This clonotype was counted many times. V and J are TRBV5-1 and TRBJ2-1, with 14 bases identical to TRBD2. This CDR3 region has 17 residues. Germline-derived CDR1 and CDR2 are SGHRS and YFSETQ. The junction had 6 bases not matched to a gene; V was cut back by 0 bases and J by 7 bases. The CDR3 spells CASSLVGTSGRWNEQFF. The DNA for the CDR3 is TGCGCCAGCAGCTTGGTAGGGACTAGCGGGAGATGGAATGAGCAGTTCTTC.

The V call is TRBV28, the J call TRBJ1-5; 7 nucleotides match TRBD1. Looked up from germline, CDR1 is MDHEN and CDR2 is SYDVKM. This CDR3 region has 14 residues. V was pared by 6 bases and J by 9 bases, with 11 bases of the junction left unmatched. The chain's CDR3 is CASRGRQGGLPQHF. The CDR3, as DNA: TGTGCCAGCAGGGGAAGACAGGGAGGCCTGCCCCAGCATTTT.

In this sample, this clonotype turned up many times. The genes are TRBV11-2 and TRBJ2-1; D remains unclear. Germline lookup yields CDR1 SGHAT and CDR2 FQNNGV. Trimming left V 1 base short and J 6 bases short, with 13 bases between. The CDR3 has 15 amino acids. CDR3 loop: CASSLGLIGGNEQFF. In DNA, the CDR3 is TGTGCCAGCAGCTTAGGTCTTATAGGTGGCAATGAGCAGTTCTTC.

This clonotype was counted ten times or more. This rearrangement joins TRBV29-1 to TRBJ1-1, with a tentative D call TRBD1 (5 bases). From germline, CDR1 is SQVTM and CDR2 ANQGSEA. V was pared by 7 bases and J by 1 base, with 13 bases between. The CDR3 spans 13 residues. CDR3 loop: CSAGGRWNTEAFF. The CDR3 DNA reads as TGCAGCGCGGGGGGGAGATGGAACACTGAAGCTTTCTTT. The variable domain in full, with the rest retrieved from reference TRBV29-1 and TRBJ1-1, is SAVISQKPSRDICQRGTSLTIQCQVDSQVTMMFWYRQQPGQSLTLIATANQGSEATYESGFVIDKFPISRPNLTFSTLTVSNMSPEDSSIYLCSAGGRWNTEAFFGQGTRLTVV.

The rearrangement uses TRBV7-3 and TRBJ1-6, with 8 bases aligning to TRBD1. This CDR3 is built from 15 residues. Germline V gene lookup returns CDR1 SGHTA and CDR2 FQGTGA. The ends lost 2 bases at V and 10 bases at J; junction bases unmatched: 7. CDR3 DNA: TGTGCCAGCAGCTTACGAGGACAGGGAGGATCACCCCTCCACTTT. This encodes CASSLRGQGGSPLHF.

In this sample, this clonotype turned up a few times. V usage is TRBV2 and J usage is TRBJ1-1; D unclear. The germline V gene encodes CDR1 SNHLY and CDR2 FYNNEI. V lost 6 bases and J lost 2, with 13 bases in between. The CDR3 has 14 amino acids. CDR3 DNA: TGTGCCAGCAGGGCCCAGGCAGTAAACACTGAAGCTTTCTTT. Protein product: CASRAQAVNTEAFF. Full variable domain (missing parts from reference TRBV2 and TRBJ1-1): EPEVTQTPSHQVTQMGQEVILRCVPISNHLYFYWYRQILGQKVEFLVSFYNNEISEKSEIFDDQFSVERPDGSNFTLKIRSTKLEDSAMYFCASRAQAVNTEAFFGQGTRLTVV.

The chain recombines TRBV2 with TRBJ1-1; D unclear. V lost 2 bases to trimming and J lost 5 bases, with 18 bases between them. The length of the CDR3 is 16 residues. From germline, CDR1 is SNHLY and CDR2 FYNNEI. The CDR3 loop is CASSESGSVVRTEAFF. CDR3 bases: TGTGCCAGCAGTGAAAGCGGGTCGGTTGTGAGGACTGAAGCTTTCTTT.

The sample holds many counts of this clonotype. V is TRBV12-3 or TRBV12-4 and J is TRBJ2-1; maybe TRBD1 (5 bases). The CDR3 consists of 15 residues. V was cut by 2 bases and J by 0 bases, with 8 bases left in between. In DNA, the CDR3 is TGTGCCAGCAGTTTACCCCAGGGCTCCTACAATGAGCAGTTCTTC. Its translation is CASSLPQGSYNEQFF.

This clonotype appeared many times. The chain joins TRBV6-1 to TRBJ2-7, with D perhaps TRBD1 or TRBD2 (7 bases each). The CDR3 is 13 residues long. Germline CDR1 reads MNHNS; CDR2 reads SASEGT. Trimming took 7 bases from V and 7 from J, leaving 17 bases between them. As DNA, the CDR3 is TGTGCCAGCAACCCTCCAGGGGGGGGAGAGCAGTACTTC. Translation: CASNPPGGGEQYF.

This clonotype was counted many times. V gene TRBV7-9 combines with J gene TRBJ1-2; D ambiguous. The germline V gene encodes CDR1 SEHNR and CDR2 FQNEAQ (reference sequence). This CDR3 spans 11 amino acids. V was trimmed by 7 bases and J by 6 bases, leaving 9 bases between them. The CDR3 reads CASTKTDGYTF. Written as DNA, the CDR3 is TGTGCCAGCACCAAGACGGATGGCTACACCTTC. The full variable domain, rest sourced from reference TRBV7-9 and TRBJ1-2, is DTGVSQNPRHKITKRGQNVTFRCDPISEHNRLYWYRQTLGQGPEFLTYFQNEAQLEKSRLLSDRFSAERPKGSFSTLEIQRTEQGDSAMYLCASTKTDGYTFGSGTRLTVV.

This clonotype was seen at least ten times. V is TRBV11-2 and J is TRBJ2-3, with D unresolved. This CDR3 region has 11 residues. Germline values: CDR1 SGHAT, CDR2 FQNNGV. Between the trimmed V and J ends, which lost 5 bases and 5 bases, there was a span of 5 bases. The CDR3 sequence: CASSHLDTQYF. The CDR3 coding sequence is TGTGCCAGCAGCCATTTAGATACGCAGTATTTT.

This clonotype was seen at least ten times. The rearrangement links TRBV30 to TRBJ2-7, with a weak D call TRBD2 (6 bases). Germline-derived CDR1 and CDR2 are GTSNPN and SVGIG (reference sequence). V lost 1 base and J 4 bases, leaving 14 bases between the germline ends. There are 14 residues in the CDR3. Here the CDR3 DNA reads TGTGCCTGGAGTGGCAGCGGGCCCTTTTACGAGCAGTACTTC. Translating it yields CAWSGSGPFYEQYF.

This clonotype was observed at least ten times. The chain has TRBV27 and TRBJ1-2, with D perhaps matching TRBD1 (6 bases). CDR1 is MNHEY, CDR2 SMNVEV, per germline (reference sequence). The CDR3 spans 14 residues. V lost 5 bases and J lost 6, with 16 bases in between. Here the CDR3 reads CASSPQTPGDGYTF. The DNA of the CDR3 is TGTGCCAGCAGTCCACAGACCCCAGGGGATGGCTACACCTTC.

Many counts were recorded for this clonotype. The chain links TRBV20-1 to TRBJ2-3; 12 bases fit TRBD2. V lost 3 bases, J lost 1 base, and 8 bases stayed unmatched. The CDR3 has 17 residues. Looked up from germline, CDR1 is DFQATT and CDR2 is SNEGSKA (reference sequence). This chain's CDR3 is CSASGLAGGPGTDTQYF. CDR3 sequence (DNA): TGCAGTGCTAGTGGGCTAGCGGGAGGGCCGGGCACAGATACGCAGTATTTT.

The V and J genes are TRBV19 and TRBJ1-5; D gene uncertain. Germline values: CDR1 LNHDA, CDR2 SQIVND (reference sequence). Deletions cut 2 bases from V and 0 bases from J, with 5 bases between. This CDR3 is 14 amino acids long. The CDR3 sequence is CASSILDSNQPQHF. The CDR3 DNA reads TGTGCCAGTAGTATACTGGATAGCAATCAGCCCCAGCATTTT.

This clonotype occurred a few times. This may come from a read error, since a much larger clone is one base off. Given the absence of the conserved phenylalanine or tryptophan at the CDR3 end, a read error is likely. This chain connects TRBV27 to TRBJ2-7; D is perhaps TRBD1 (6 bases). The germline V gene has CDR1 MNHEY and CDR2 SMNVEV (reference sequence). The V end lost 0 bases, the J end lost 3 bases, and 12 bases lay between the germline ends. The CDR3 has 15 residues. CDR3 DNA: TGTGCCAGCAGTTTATCGTACAGGGCCCTCTACGAGCAGTACCTC. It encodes CASSLSYRALYEQYL.